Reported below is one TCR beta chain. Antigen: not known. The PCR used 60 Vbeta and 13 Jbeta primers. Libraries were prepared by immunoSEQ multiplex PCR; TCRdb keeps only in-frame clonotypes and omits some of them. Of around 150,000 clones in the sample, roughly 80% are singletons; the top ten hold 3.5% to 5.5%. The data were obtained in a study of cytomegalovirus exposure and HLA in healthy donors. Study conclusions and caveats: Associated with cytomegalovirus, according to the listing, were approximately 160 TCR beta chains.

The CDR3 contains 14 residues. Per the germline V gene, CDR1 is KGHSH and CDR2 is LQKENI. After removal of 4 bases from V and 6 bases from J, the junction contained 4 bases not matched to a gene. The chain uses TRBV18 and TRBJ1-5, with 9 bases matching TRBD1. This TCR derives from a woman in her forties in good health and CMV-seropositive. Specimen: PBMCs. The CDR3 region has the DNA TGTGCCAGCTCACTGGGACAGGGTCGTCAGCCCCAGCATTTT. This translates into CASSLGQGRQPQHF.